The T cell receptor beta chain under discussion was sequenced for a study of blood T cell repertoires in COVID-19. Under the authors' procedure: By means of reference gene primer amplification, nucleated cell counts were estimated. Data came from immunoSEQ multiplex PCR; TCRdb stores just in-frame clones and leaves some out. The V and J calls and clone size come from that table; D and trimming were worked out from the DNA. Of 25,000 to 35,000 clones in the sample, roughly nine tenths were seen once. Per germline, CDR1 SGHVS and CDR2 FQNEAQ. CDR3 length: 15 residues. V was trimmed by 4 bases and J by 0 bases, leaving 10 bases between them.

This chain connects TRBV7-8 to TRBJ2-4; the D gene is possibly TRBD1 (5 bases). This TCR was sampled from a human donor with acute or convalescent COVID-19. The donor label of this sample is uncertain. The material sequenced was peripheral blood. This CDR3 is CASSSSGLAKNIQYF. In DNA, the CDR3 is TGTGCCAGCAGCTCTTCAGGGTTAGCCAAAAACATTCAGTACTTC.